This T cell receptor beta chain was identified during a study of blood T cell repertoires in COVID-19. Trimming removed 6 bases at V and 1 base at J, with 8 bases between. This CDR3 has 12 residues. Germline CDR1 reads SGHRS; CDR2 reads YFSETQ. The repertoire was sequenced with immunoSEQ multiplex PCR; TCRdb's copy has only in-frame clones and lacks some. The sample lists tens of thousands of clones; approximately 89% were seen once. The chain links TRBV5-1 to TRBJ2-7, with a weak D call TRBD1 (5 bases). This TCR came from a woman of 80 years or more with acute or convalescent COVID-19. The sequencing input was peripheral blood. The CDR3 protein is CASKGVSYEQYF. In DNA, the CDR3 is TGCGCCAGCAAAGGGGTTTCCTACGAGCAGTACTTC.